The present TCR beta chain was sequenced within a study of HIV-infected patients and healthy controls. Points from the study as a whole: Size-matching overweighted rare events from HIV-infected data when comparing patients with controls. Healthy control repertoires had roughly threefold more distinct CDR3s than untreated HIV+ repertoires, and higher Shannon diversity.

Reverse transcription used about 500 ng RNA and constant-region primers for alpha and beta. Each of the alpha and beta chains got its own library through chain-specific third strand synthesis with indices. Each CDR3 protein is one row after TCRdb ran MiXCR on the 5' RACE reads. The sample consists of approximately 9,600 distinct CDR3 sequences, around 4.9% of them appearing once. No cell fractionation was done, so the repertoire covers all unsorted peripheral blood T cells. Peripheral blood, under 3 ml, was drawn for RNA extraction. This clonotype was seen a handful of times. Its antigen is unidentified. The V end was cut by 1 base, the J end by 4 bases, with 10 bases between. CDR3 length: 15 residues. CDR1 SGHVS and CDR2 FQNEAQ come from the germline V gene.

This sequence originates from an adult with HIV infection. The V and J genes are TRBV7-8 and TRBJ2-2, with D possibly matching TRBD1 (5 bases). Sequencing was performed on blood, taken before antiretroviral therapy. The CDR3, as DNA: TGTGCCAGCAGCTTAGTTCCAGGGCCCACCGGGGAGCTGTTTTTT. The encoded protein is CASSLVPGPTGELFF.